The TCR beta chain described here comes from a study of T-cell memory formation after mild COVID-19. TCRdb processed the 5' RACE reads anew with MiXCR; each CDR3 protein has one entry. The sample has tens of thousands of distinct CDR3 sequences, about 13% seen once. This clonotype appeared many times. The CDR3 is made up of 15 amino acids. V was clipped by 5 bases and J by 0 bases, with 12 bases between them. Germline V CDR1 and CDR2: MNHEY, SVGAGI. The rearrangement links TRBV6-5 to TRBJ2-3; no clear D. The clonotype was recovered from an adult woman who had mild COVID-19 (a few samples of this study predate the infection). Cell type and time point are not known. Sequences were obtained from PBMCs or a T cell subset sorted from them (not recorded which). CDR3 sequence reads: CASSLYRYSTDTQYF. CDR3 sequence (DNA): TGTGCCAGCAGTCTCTACCGCTACAGCACAGATACGCAGTATTTT.